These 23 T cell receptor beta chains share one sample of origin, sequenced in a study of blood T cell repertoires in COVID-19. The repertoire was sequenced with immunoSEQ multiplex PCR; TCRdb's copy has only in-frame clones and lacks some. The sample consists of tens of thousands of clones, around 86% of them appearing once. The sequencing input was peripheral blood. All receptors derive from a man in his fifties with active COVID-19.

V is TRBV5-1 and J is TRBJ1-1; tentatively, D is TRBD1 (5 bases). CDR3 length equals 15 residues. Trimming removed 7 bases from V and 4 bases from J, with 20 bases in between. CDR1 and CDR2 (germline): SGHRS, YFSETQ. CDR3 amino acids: CASQPSPRQLTEAFF. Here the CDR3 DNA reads TGCGCCAGCCAACCTTCCCCGAGACAGCTCACTGAAGCTTTCTTT.

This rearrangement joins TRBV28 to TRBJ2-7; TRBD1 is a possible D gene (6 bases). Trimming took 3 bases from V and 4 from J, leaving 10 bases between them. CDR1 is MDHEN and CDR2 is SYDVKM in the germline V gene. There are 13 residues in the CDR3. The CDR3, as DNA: TGTGCCAGCAGTTTCCTCAGGGGTTACGAGCAGTACTTC. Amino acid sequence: CASSFLRGYEQYF.

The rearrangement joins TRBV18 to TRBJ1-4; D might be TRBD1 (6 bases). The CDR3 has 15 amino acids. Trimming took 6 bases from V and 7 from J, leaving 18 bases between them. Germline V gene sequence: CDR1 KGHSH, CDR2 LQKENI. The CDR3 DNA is TGTGCCAGCTCGGGCGTCTGGACAGCTCCTGAAAAACTGTTTTTT. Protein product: CASSGVWTAPEKLFF.

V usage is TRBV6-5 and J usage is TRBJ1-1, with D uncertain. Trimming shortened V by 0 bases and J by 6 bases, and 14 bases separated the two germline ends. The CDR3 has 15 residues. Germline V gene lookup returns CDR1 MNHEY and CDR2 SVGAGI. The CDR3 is CASSYSGMTRAEAFF. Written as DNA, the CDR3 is TGTGCCAGCAGTTACTCGGGCATGACGAGGGCTGAAGCTTTCTTT.

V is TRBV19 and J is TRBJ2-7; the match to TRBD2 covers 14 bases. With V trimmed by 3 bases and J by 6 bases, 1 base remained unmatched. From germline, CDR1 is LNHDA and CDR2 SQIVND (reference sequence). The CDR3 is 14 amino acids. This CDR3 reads CASSMTSGRGEQYF. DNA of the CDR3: TGTGCCAGTAGTATGACTAGCGGGAGGGGCGAGCAGTACTTC.

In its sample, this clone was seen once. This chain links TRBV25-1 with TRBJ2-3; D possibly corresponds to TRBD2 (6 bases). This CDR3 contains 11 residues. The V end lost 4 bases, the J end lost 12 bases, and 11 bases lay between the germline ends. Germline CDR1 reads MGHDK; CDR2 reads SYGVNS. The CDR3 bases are TGTGCCAGCAGTGGGAGCGGGCTCCAGTATTTT. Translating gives CASSGSGLQYF. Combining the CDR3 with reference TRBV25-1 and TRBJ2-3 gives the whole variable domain EADIYQTPRYLVIGTGKKITLECSQTMGHDKMYWYQQDPGMELHLIHYSYGVNSTEKGDLSSESTVSRIRTEHFPLTLESARPSHTSQYLCASSGSGLQYFGPGTRLTVL.

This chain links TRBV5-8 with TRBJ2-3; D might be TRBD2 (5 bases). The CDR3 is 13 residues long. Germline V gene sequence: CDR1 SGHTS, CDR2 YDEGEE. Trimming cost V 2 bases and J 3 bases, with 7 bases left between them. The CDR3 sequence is CASSLWETDTQYF. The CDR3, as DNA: TGTGCCAGCAGCTTATGGGAGACAGATACGCAGTATTTT.

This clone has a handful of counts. Here the CDR3 DNA reads TGTGCCAGCAGCCCCAGAGGGGGCGGATCACCCCTCCACTTT. This sequence encodes CASSPRGGGSPLHF. The chain carries TRBV7-3 and TRBJ1-6, with 7 nucleotides matching TRBD1. Germline lookup yields CDR1 SGHTA and CDR2 FQGTGA. V shed 5 bases, J shed 10 bases, and the junction held 8 bases outside the gene matches. The CDR3 has 14 residues.

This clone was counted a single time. The CDR3 loop is CASSSASGRKTDTQYF. The CDR3 DNA is TGTGCCAGCAGCTCCGCTAGCGGGAGGAAAACAGATACGCAGTATTTT. V usage is TRBV13 and J usage is TRBJ2-3; 11 bases are a match to TRBD2. The CDR3 is made up of 16 amino acids. The trim removed 4 bases at V and 3 bases at J, leaving 6 bases unmatched. CDR1 is PRHDT and CDR2 is FYEKMQ in the germline V gene (reference sequence).

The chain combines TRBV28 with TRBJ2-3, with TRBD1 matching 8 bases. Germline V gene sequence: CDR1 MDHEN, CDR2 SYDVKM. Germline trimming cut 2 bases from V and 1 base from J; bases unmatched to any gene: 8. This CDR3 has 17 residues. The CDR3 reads CASSLPQGADGTDTQYF. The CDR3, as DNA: TGTGCCAGCAGTTTACCTCAGGGGGCAGATGGCACAGATACGCAGTATTTT.

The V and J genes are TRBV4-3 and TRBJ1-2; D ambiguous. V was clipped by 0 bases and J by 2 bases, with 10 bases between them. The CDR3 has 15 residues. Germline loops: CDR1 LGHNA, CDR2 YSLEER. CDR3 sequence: CASSQEGDTNYGYTF. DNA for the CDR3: TGCGCCAGCAGCCAAGAGGGAGACACGAACTATGGCTACACCTTC.

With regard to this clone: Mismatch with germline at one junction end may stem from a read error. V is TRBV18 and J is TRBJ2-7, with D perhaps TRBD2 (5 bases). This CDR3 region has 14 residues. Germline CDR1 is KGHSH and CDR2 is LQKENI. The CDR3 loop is CASSPPGSQYGQYF. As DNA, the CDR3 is TGTGCCAGCTCACCTCCGGGATCCCAATACGGGCAGTACTTC.

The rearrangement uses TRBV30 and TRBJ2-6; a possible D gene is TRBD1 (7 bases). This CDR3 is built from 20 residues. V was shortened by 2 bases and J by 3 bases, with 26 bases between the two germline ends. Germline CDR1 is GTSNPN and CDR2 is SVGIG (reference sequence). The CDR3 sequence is CAWSPPPGRGVGRGANVLTF. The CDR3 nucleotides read TGTGCCTGGAGTCCCCCCCCGGGCAGGGGGGTTGGTCGTGGGGCCAACGTCCTGACTTTC.

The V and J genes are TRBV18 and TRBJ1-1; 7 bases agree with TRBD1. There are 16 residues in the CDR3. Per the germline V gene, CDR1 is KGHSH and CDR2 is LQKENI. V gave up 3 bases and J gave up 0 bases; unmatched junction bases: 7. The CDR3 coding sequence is TGTGCCAGCTCACCGAGGGACAGCACAATGAACACTGAAGCTTTCTTT. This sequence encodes CASSPRDSTMNTEAFF. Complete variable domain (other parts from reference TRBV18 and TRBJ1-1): NAGVMQNPRHLVRRRGQEARLRCSPMKGHSHVYWYRQLPEEGLKFMVYLQKENIIDESGMPKERFSAEFPKEGPSILRIQQVVRGDSAAYFCASSPRDSTMNTEAFFGQGTRLTVV.

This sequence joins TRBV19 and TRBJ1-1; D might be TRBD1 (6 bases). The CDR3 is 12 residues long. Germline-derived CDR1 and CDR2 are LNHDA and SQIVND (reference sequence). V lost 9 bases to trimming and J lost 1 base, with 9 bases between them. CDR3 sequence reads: CASRQENTEAFF. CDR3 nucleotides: TGTGCCAGCAGACAGGAGAACACTGAAGCTTTCTTT.

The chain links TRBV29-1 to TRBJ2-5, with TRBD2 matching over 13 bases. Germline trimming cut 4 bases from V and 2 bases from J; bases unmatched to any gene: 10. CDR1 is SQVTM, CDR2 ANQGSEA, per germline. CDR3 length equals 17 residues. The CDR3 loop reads CSVAGTSGDVGQETQYF. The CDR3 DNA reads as TGCAGCGTTGCCGGGACTAGCGGGGATGTAGGGCAAGAGACCCAGTACTTC.

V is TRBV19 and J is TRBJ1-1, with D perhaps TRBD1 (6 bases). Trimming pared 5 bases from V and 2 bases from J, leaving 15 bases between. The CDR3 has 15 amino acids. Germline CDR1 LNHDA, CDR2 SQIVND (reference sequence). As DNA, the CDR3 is TGTGCCAGTAGTGCTACAGGGTGGGCTAACACTGAAGCTTTCTTT. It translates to CASSATGWANTEAFF.

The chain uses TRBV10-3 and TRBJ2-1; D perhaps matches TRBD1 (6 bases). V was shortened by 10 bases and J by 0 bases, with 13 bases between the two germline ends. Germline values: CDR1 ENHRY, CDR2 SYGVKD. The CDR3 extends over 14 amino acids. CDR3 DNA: TGTGCCACCAAGGGGGAGAGCTCCTACAATGAGCAGTTCTTC. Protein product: CATKGESSYNEQFF.

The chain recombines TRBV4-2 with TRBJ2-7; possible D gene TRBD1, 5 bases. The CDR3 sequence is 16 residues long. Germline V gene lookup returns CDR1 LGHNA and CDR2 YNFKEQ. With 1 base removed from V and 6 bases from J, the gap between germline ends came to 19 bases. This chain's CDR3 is CASSQGSAGINLEQYF. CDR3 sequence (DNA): TGTGCCAGCAGCCAAGGGTCCGCAGGGATAAACCTCGAGCAGTACTTC.

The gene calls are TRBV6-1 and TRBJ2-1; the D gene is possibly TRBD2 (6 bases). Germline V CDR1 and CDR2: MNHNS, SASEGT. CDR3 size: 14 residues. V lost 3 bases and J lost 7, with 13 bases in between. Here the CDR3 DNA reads TGTGCCAGCAGTGAGGCTAGCGAGGGGAATGAGCAGTTCTTC. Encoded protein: CASSEASEGNEQFF.

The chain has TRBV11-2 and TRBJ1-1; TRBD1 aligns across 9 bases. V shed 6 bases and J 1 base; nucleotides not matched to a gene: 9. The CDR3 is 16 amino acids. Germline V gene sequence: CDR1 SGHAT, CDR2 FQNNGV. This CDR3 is CASRAGTGIANTEAFF. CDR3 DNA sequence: TGTGCCAGCAGAGCTGGGACAGGGATTGCGAACACTGAAGCTTTCTTT.

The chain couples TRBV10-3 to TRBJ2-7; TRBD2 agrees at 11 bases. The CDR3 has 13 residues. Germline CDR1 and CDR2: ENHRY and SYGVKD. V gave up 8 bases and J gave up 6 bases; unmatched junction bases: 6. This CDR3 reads CAIGASGRTEQYF. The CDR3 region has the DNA TGTGCCATCGGGGCTAGCGGGAGGACCGAGCAGTACTTC.

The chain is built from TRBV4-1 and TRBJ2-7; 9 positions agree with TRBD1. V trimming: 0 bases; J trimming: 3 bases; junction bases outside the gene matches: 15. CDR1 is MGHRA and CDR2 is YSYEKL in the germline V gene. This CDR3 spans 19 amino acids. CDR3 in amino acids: CASSQEGQGSPWVIYEQYF. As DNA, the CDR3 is TGCGCCAGCAGCCAAGAGGGACAGGGATCGCCGTGGGTCATCTACGAGCAGTACTTC.